The clone carrying this TCR beta chain has only one observation. Relative to the germline gene, one junction end is altered; a read error may explain this. The sample holds other DNA sequences that translate to the same CDR3. The sample originates from a study of technical replicates of blood from a handful of donors. Sequencing used immunoSEQ multiplex PCR; TCRdb keeps in-frame clones, though not all of them. The repertoire has roughly 100,000 clones, 95% of them found once; the top ten carry under 0.35%. This CDR3 contains 14 residues. CDR1 and CDR2 (germline): GTSNPN, SVGIG (reference sequence). The chain carries TRBV30 and TRBJ2-7; no clear D gene. This receptor was taken from a human donor in good health. Sequenced material: T cells isolated from PBMCs. CDR3 nucleotides: TGTGCTTGGAGTTCCAAGTTTTTCCGGGACGAGCAGTACTTC. Its translation: CAWSSKFFRDEQYF.